This T cell receptor (beta chain) was identified in a study of beta chain features in type 1 diabetes. Study-level information: In age, gender and cell yields, patients were similar to healthy donors.

On this clone: What it binds is unknown.

Study-level results: Patients with type 1 diabetes showed fewer VDJ junction insertions and more deletions. Shortening of TCRB CDR3s, moderate but significant, appeared in all four CD4+ subsets of Type 1 diabetes patients.

The germline V gene encodes CDR1 GTSNPN and CDR2 SVGIG (reference sequence). The CDR3 loop spans 14 amino acids. The V gene end was trimmed by 3 bases and the J gene end by 3 bases; junction bases not matched to a gene: 1. The sequenced template was cDNA made from the entire isolated RNA. Sequenced by immunoSEQ multiplex PCR; TCRdb stores in-frame clones only, minus some. The repertoire holds 200,000 to 300,000 clones, with roughly 22% as singletons. Sorted populations were all over 95% pure. The rearrangement links TRBV30 to TRBJ2-1, with TRBD2 matching 11 bases. The clonotype was recovered from a woman aged 40 to 55 with type 1 diabetes. Sequenced input: naive CD4+ T cells from blood. The CDR3: CAWRLAGVYNEQFF. Written as DNA, the CDR3 is TGTGCCTGGAGACTAGCGGGGGTCTACAATGAGCAGTTCTTC.